The 14 T cell receptor beta chains given below trace back to one sample, sequenced in a study of blood T cell repertoires in COVID-19. Measured with immunoSEQ multiplex PCR; TCRdb has only the in-frame clones, and not every one. The profile shows tens of thousands of clones, 80% of them singletons. The sequenced material came from peripheral blood. These TCRs come from a woman in her 70s with acute or convalescent COVID-19.

The chain is built from TRBV5-6 and TRBJ2-1; 8 bases are shared with TRBD1. With 4 bases clipped from V and 7 bases from J, the junction kept 10 bases outside the gene matches. Germline V gene data show CDR1 as SGHDT and CDR2 as YYEEEE. The CDR3 runs 15 residues. As DNA, the CDR3 is TGTGCCAGCAGCGAGGACAGGGAGATTCGTAATGAGCAGTTCTTC. As protein: CASSEDREIRNEQFF.

V gene TRBV27 combines with J gene TRBJ1-5; D unclear. Looked up from germline, CDR1 is MNHEY and CDR2 is SMNVEV (reference sequence). Trimming pared 5 bases from V and 3 bases from J, leaving 11 bases between. The CDR3 has 14 residues. The chain's CDR3 is CASSQPGFNQPQHF. CDR3 bases: TGTGCCAGCAGTCAACCCGGGTTCAATCAGCCCCAGCATTTT.

The V gene is TRBV2, the J gene TRBJ2-7; 11 bases are shared with TRBD2. This CDR3 spans 16 amino acids. The ends lost 6 bases at V and 3 bases at J; junction bases unmatched: 10. CDR1 and CDR2 (germline): SNHLY, FYNNEI. CDR3 bases: TGTGCCAGCAGAAGGCTAGCGGGGGGAACAAACTACGAGCAGTACTTC. Encoded protein: CASRRLAGGTNYEQYF.

The rearrangement links TRBV9 to TRBJ1-6; D gene uncertain. V was clipped by 0 bases and J by 6 bases, with 4 bases between them. The CDR3 is 13 residues long. Germline assignment: CDR1 SGDLS and CDR2 YYNGEE. CDR3 nucleotide sequence: TGTGCCAGCAGCGTAGCTTTTAATTCACCCCTCCACTTT. This translates into CASSVAFNSPLHF.

J is TRBJ2-1 and V is TRBV11-3, with a tentative D call TRBD2 (6 bases). The ends were cut back, 1 base at V and 13 bases at J, with 23 bases in the middle. From germline, CDR1 is SGHNT and CDR2 YENEEA. The length of the CDR3 is 16 residues. CDR3 coding DNA: TGTGCCAGCAGCTTAGGGCGGGATATATTCAATATTTACCAGTTCTTC. Translated, it gives CASSLGRDIFNIYQFF. The full variable domain, in which reference TRBV11-3 and TRBJ2-1 provide the parts outside the CDR3, is EAGVVQSPRYKIIEKKQPVAFWCNPISGHNTLYWYLQNLGQGPELLIRYENEEAVDDSQLPKDRFSAERLKGVDSTLKIQPAELGDSAVYLCASSLGRDIFNIYQFFGPGTRLTVL.

This clone came up a few times. V gene TRBV5-6 combines with J gene TRBJ2-7, with TRBD1 matching 9 bases. Unmatched junction bases numbered 4, after V lost 2 bases and J lost 4 bases. CDR1 is SGHDT, CDR2 YYEEEE, per germline. CDR3 length: 14 residues. The CDR3, as DNA: TGTGCCAGCAGCTTCGGGACAGGGACATACGAGCAGTACTTC. Translation gives CASSFGTGTYEQYF.

This clone turned up a few times. The V and J genes are TRBV13 and TRBJ2-7; TRBD1 aligns across 11 bases. This CDR3 has 15 amino acids. Germline V gives CDR1 PRHDT, CDR2 FYEKMQ (reference sequence). V gave up 3 bases and J gave up 1 base; unmatched junction bases: 2. The CDR3 region is CASSFGQGASYEQYF. The DNA for the CDR3 is TGTGCCAGCAGCTTCGGACAGGGGGCTTCCTACGAGCAGTACTTC.

In its sample, this clone was seen a few times. The rearrangement uses TRBV2 and TRBJ1-5; TRBD1 agrees at 10 bases. Trimming removed 7 bases from V and 5 bases from J; junction bases left unmatched: 8. The CDR3 runs 15 residues. The germline V gene encodes CDR1 SNHLY and CDR2 FYNNEI. The CDR3 region is CASTDGGTGDQPQHF. The CDR3 DNA sequence: TGTGCCAGCACCGATGGGGGGACAGGGGATCAGCCCCAGCATTTT.

This clone was seen more than once but under ten times. This chain connects TRBV5-5 to TRBJ2-5, with 8 nucleotides matching TRBD1. Germline V gene sequence: CDR1 SGHKS, CDR2 YYEKEE (reference sequence). The CDR3 spans 14 residues. The V and J ends lost 3 bases and 5 bases, in that order; junction bases with no gene match: 6. The CDR3 here is CASSYGQGGETQYF. CDR3 bases: TGTGCCAGCAGCTACGGACAGGGAGGTGAGACCCAGTACTTC.

The rearrangement uses TRBV18 and TRBJ2-7; no reliable D call. This CDR3 spans 14 amino acids. In germline, CDR1 is KGHSH, CDR2 LQKENI. Between the trimmed V and J ends, which lost 0 bases and 3 bases, there was a span of 9 bases. CDR3 nucleotides: TGTGCCAGCTCACCACCCGACAACCTCTACGAGCAGTACTTC. Translated: CASSPPDNLYEQYF.

The chain links TRBV6-2 or TRBV6-3 to TRBJ2-7; 7 nucleotides agree with TRBD1. Trimming cost V 0 bases and J 2 bases; bases outside gene matches: 4. This CDR3 has 15 amino acids. CDR1 MNHEY and CDR2 SVGEGT come from the germline V gene. This CDR3 is CASSYSGDSPYEQYF. The CDR3 DNA is TGTGCCAGCAGTTACTCCGGGGACAGCCCCTACGAGCAGTACTTC.

This clone came up once. The rearrangement links TRBV7-2 to TRBJ2-7, with 8 bases lining up with TRBD2. With 4 bases clipped from V and 7 bases from J, the junction kept 9 bases outside the gene matches. Germline V gene data show CDR1 as SGHTA and CDR2 as FQGNSA. The CDR3 loop spans 14 amino acids. The DNA of the CDR3 is TGTGCCAGCAGCTCCGGGACTAGAGGGGGGGAGCAGTACTTC. Translated, it gives CASSSGTRGGEQYF.

This clone showed up just a few times. CDR3 sequence: CASSRASGGLNEQFF. CDR3 nucleotides: TGTGCCAGCAGCCGTGCTAGCGGGGGACTGAATGAGCAGTTCTTC. This chain connects TRBV5-5 to TRBJ2-1, with TRBD2 identical over 10 bases. CDR1 and CDR2 (germline): SGHKS, YYEKEE (reference sequence). V trimming: 4 bases; J trimming: 7 bases; junction bases outside the gene matches: 8. The CDR3 has 15 residues.

This clone was seen a handful of times. The rearrangement uses TRBV27 and TRBJ1-2, with D tentatively TRBD1 (6 bases). V lost 6 bases, J lost 5 bases, and 16 bases lay in between. The CDR3 consists of 14 residues. Germline-derived CDR1 and CDR2 are MNHEY and SMNVEV (reference sequence). In DNA, the CDR3 is TGTGCCAGCAGGCAAACAGGGTCGGGTTATGGCTACACCTTC. This translates into CASRQTGSGYGYTF.